These 14 T cell receptor beta chains originate from one sample sequenced in a study of response to subunit inactivated influenza vaccine. Each CDR3 protein gets one entry after TCRdb re-called the RT-PCR reads with MiXCR. This table holds 150,000 to 200,000 distinct CDR3 sequences, roughly a tenth found once. The sequencing used non-naive T cells sorted from PBMCs, collected more than 35 days after vaccination. The receptors come from a man in his fifties or sixties who received an inactivated influenza vaccine.

For this clonotype: This may be a read error, as it is one base from a much larger clone. This chain joins TRBV6-1 and TRBJ2-2, with TRBD1 as a possible D gene (6 bases). Germline-derived CDR1 and CDR2 are MNHNS and SASEGT. V dropped 6 bases and J dropped 3 bases, with 14 bases sitting between them. This CDR3 spans 15 amino acids. CDR3 sequence reads: CASSLSDRDTGELFF. CDR3 DNA: TGTGCCAGCAGCCTCTCGGACAGAGACACCGGGGAGCTGTTTTTT.

This clonotype was seen at least ten times. The chain recombines TRBV5-1 with TRBJ2-5; tentatively, D is TRBD1 (5 bases). Germline V CDR1 and CDR2: SGHRS, YFSETQ. This CDR3 has 14 amino acids. Trimming removed 2 bases from V and 4 bases from J, with 12 bases in between. The CDR3 protein is CASSFGREGETQYF. The CDR3 bases are TGCGCCAGCAGCTTTGGCAGGGAAGGAGAGACCCAGTACTTC.

In its sample, this clonotype was seen many times. The chain is built from TRBV12-3 or TRBV12-4 and TRBJ2-7, with D possibly matching TRBD1 (5 bases). The CDR3 covers 14 residues. V lost 1 base to trimming and J lost 2 bases, with 9 bases between them. In nucleotides, the CDR3 is TGTGCCAGCAGTTTAGTGGACACAGCCTACGAGCAGTACTTC. Translated: CASSLVDTAYEQYF.

This clonotype was counted ten times or more. V is TRBV2 and J is TRBJ1-4; D may be TRBD1 (6 bases). The CDR3 length is 19 residues. Germline V gives CDR1 SNHLY, CDR2 FYNNEI. V gave up 3 bases and J gave up 0 bases, with 20 bases separating them. CDR3 coding DNA: TGTGCCAGCAGTGATCTCTGGACAGTTGGTGATCCAACTAATGAAAAACTGTTTTTT. Protein product: CASSDLWTVGDPTNEKLFF.

The genes are TRBV7-9 and TRBJ1-4; 8 bases are a match to TRBD1. Germline V gene lookup returns CDR1 SEHNR and CDR2 FQNEAQ (reference sequence). V dropped 5 bases and J dropped 5; count of bases not matched to a gene: 4. CDR3 size: 14 residues. The CDR3 loop is CASSLRTGNEKLFF. Here the CDR3 DNA reads TGTGCCAGCAGCCTCCGGACAGGGAATGAAAAACTGTTTTTT.

This clonotype showed up many times. CDR3 sequence (DNA): TGTGCCAGCAGCTTAACCAGGGAGGGCACAGATACGCAGTATTTT. Translation gives CASSLTREGTDTQYF. This chain connects TRBV7-9 to TRBJ2-3, with D possibly matching TRBD2 (6 bases). The germline V and J ends were trimmed by 2 bases and 1 base, with 10 bases remaining between them. Germline assignment: CDR1 SEHNR and CDR2 FQNEAQ (reference sequence). There are 15 residues in the CDR3. The full variable domain, its missing parts supplied by reference TRBV7-9 and TRBJ2-3, is DTGVSQNPRHKITKRGQNVTFRCDPISEHNRLYWYRQTLGQGPEFLTYFQNEAQLEKSRLLSDRFSAERPKGSFSTLEIQRTEQGDSAMYLCASSLTREGTDTQYFGPGTRLTVL.

The chain joins TRBV13 to TRBJ1-2; D call uncertain. Germline V lookup: CDR1 PRHDT, CDR2 FYEKMQ (reference sequence). The CDR3 is 13 amino acids. With 5 bases removed from V and 5 bases from J, the gap between germline ends came to 12 bases. CDR3 sequence (DNA): TGTGCCAGCAGCCTCAGACGGAGTTATGGCTACACCTTC. This sequence encodes CASSLRRSYGYTF. Supplemented by reference TRBV13 and TRBJ1-2, the full variable domain reads AAGVIQSPRHLIKEKRETATLKCYPIPRHDTVYWYQQGPGQDPQFLISFYEKMQSDKGSIPDRFSAQQFSDYHSELNMSSLELGDSALYFCASSLRRSYGYTFGSGTRLTVV.

This clonotype came up a few times. The chain is built from TRBV28 and TRBJ1-1, with D perhaps matching TRBD1 (6 bases). The V and J ends lost 2 bases and 1 base respectively, with 11 bases between them. Germline values: CDR1 MDHEN, CDR2 SYDVKM. CDR3 size: 15 residues. The CDR3 spells CASSLPGATNTEAFF. The CDR3 DNA reads TGTGCCAGCAGTTTACCAGGGGCCACGAACACTGAAGCTTTCTTT. The whole variable domain, remainder taken from reference TRBV28 and TRBJ1-1, is DVKVTQSSRYLVKRTGEKVFLECVQDMDHENMFWYRQDPGLGLRLIYFSYDVKMKEKGDIPEGYSVSREKKERFSLILESASTNQTSMYLCASSLPGATNTEAFFGQGTRLTVV.

This clonotype was recorded at least ten times. The rearrangement uses TRBV20-1 and TRBJ2-7; TRBD2 matches at 13 bases. V shed 6 bases and J 5 bases; nucleotides not matched to a gene: 16. Germline assignment: CDR1 DFQATT and CDR2 SNEGSKA (reference sequence). The CDR3 contains 17 residues. In nucleotides, the CDR3 is TGCAGTGCCCGGGGGGGGACTAGCGGGACCGCTGGTCACGAGCAGTACTTC. Translated: CSARGGTSGTAGHEQYF.

This clonotype has a handful of counts. The chain recombines TRBV11-2 with TRBJ2-5; no reliable D call. Trimming left V 1 base short and J 5 bases short, with 8 bases between. The germline CDR1 and CDR2 sequences are SGHAT and FQNNGV. This CDR3 is built from 13 residues. CDR3 in DNA: TGTGCCAGCAGCTTAGCGGCTAGTGAGACCCAGTACTTC. This encodes CASSLAASETQYF. The whole variable domain, filled in from reference TRBV11-2 and TRBJ2-5, reads EAGVAQSPRYKIIEKRQSVAFWCNPISGHATLYWYQQILGQGPKLLIQFQNNGVVDDSQLPKDRFSAERLKGVDSTLKIQPAKLEDSAVYLCASSLAASETQYFGPGTRLLVL.

This clonotype was counted ten times or more. The chain carries TRBV10-3 and TRBJ1-6; no clear D gene. The germline gives CDR1 ENHRY, CDR2 SYGVKD. This CDR3 spans 14 amino acids. The germline V and J ends were trimmed by 6 bases and 4 bases, with 10 bases remaining between them. The CDR3, as DNA: TGTGCCATCAGGGAAACAGAGTATAATTCACCCCTCCACTTT. Translating gives CAIRETEYNSPLHF.

In its sample, this clonotype was seen many times. The rearrangement links TRBV29-1 to TRBJ1-3, with a weak D call TRBD1 (5 bases). Trimming removed 0 bases at V and 0 bases at J, with 9 bases between. Germline V gene sequence: CDR1 SQVTM, CDR2 ANQGSEA. CDR3 length: 15 residues. The CDR3 reads CSVEDVGGSGNTIYF. CDR3 bases: TGCAGCGTTGAAGATGTTGGGGGCTCTGGAAACACCATATATTTT.

The genes are TRBV12-3 or TRBV12-4 and TRBJ2-5, with D possibly being TRBD1 (5 bases). Between the trimmed V and J ends, which lost 3 bases and 5 bases, there was a span of 10 bases. This CDR3 has 13 amino acids. The CDR3 DNA is TGTGCCAGCAGTTTTTCAGGGCGTGAGACCCAGTACTTC. The encoded protein is CASSFSGRETQYF.

This clonotype was seen only a few times. This chain uses TRBV6-1 with TRBJ2-7; 7 nucleotides line up with TRBD1. With V trimmed by 2 bases and J by 2 bases, 3 bases remained unmatched. Germline V lookup: CDR1 MNHNS, CDR2 SASEGT. This CDR3 has 14 amino acids. The CDR3 coding sequence is TGTGCCAGCAGTGAAAATGGACAGGCCTACGAGCAGTACTTC. Protein: CASSENGQAYEQYF.